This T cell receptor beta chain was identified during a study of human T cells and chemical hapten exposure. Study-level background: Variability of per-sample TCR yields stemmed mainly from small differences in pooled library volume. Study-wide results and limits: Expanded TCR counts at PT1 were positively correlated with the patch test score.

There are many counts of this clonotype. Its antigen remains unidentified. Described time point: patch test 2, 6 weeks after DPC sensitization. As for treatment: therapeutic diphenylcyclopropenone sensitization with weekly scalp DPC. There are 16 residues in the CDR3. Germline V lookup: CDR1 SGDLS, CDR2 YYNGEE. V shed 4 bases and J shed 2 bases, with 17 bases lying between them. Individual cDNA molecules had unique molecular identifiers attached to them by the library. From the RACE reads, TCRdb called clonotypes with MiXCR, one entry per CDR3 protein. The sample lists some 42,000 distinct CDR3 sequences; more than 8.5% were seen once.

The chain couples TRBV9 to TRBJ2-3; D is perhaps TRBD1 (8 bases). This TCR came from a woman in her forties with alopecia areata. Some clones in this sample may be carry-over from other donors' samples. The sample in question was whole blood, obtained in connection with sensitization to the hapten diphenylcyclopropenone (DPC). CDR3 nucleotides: TGTGCCAGCAGCTCAGGGGGCGGGGGTACCACAGATACGCAGTATTTT. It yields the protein CASSSGGGGTTDTQYF. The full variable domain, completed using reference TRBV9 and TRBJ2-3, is DSGVTQTPKHLITATGQRVTLRCSPRSGDLSVYWYQQSLDQGLQFLIQYYNGEERAKGNILERFSAQQFPDLHSELNLSSLELGDSALYFCASSSGGGGTTDTQYFGPGTRLTVL.